The clone carrying this TCR beta chain was seen many times. From germline, CDR1 is MGHDK and CDR2 SYGVNS. The germline V and J ends were trimmed by 4 bases and 6 bases, with 9 bases remaining between them. The CDR3 consists of 13 residues. The sample belongs to a study of glioma-infiltrating T cells. Using RNA template, CDR3s of TCR alpha and beta were amplified with iRepertoire arm-PCR. In TCRdb, the multiplex PCR reads were re-called with MiXCR into one record per CDR3 protein. The sample lists tens of thousands of distinct CDR3 sequences, 20% to 25% occurring once. The sample taken for sequencing was glioma tissue, nonneoplastic brain tissue, or PBMCs (not recorded which). The V and J genes are TRBV25-1 and TRBJ2-2; D unresolved. This sequence was found in a human donor with low-grade glioma or glioblastoma, undergoing nonglioma brain surgery, or in good health (not recorded which). As DNA, the CDR3 is TGTGCCAGCAGTGGACCCCGGGCCGGGGAGCTGTTTTTT. It codes for CASSGPRAGELFF.